Listed here are 8 T cell receptor beta chains from one sample, sequenced in a study of blood T cell repertoires in COVID-19 (dated by TCRdb to 2020 to 2022). Library generation was performed with the immunoSEQ multiplex PCR assay. TCRdb took over this immuneACCESS table, retaining in-frame rearrangements with V and J assigned. Such tables are incomplete; in checked studies, under half of the missing clones stem from an unresolved V gene, and the remainder is unexplained. The table for this sample lists roughly 140,000 clones; roughly 80% of them were counted only once. Approximately 3.5% of the sample lies in the top ten. Sequences were obtained from peripheral blood. Receptor source: a man aged 70-80 years who had recovered from COVID-19.

The J gene is TRBJ2-3, the V gene TRBV6-4; D not certain. V was trimmed by 6 bases and J by 2 bases, leaving 9 bases between them. The length of the CDR3 is 13 residues. Germline loops: CDR1 MRHNA, CDR2 SNTAGT. The CDR3 sequence is CASSPGDTDTQYF. CDR3 DNA: TGTGCCAGCAGCCCGGGTGACACAGATACGCAGTATTTT.

The chain recombines TRBV5-8 with TRBJ2-3, with TRBD2 as a possible D gene (5 bases). Per the germline V gene, CDR1 is SGHTS and CDR2 is YDEGEE. This CDR3 is 16 amino acids long. V lost 0 bases to trimming and J lost 4 bases, with 15 bases between them. CDR3 sequence reads: CASSLVGSRRADTQYF. In DNA form, the CDR3 reads TGTGCCAGCAGCTTGGTAGGATCACGGCGGGCAGATACGCAGTATTTT.

This clone was counted only a few times. The chain combines TRBV6-5 with TRBJ1-3; D call uncertain. Germline V CDR1 and CDR2: MNHEY, SVGAGI. V shed 0 bases and J shed 8 bases, with 14 bases lying between them. This CDR3 comprises 15 residues. For the CDR3, the DNA is TGTGCCAGCAGTTACTCCGGGTCGAGAGGATACACCATATATTTT. This translates into CASSYSGSRGYTIYF.

This rearrangement joins TRBV5-4 to TRBJ2-1; 12 nucleotides match TRBD2. With V trimmed by 0 bases and J by 1 base, 5 bases remained unmatched. CDR1 is SGHNT and CDR2 is YYREEE in the germline V gene (reference sequence). The CDR3 runs to 18 residues. CDR3 nucleotide sequence: TGTGCCAGCAGCTTGGCGACTAGCGGGAGAAATTCCTACAATGAGCAGTTCTTC. Amino acid sequence: CASSLATSGRNSYNEQFF. The full variable domain, with the rest looked up from reference TRBV5-4 and TRBJ2-1, is ETGVTQSPTHLIKTRGQQVTLRCSSQSGHNTVSWYQQALGQGPQFIFQYYREEENGRGNFPPRFSGLQFPNYSSELNVNALELDDSALYLCASSLATSGRNSYNEQFFGPGTRLTVL.

The V call is TRBV14, the J call TRBJ1-6, with D hard to call. The germline CDR1 and CDR2 sequences are SGHDN and FVKESK. This CDR3 has 12 amino acids. Trimming shortened V by 4 bases and J by 10 bases, and 8 bases separated the two germline ends. CDR3 amino acids: CASSPRGSPLHF. DNA of the CDR3: TGTGCCAGCAGCCCCCGAGGGTCACCCCTCCACTTT.

The chain has TRBV7-7 and TRBJ2-1; TRBD2 matches at 12 bases. Germline V gene sequence: CDR1 SSHAT, CDR2 FNYEAQ (reference sequence). Germline trimming cut 5 bases from V and 6 bases from J; bases unmatched to any gene: 5. The length of the CDR3 is 15 residues. The CDR3 DNA sequence: TGTGCCAGCAGCCGACTAGCGGGAGATCTCAATGAGCAGTTCTTC. Its protein is CASSRLAGDLNEQFF.

This chain joins TRBV4-3 and TRBJ2-5; 7 positions match TRBD2. Unmatched junction bases numbered 13, after V lost 4 bases and J lost 5 bases. CDR1 and CDR2 from the germline V gene are LGHNA and YSLEER. This CDR3 comprises 16 residues. In nucleotides, the CDR3 is TGCGCCAGCAGCCTAAGAGGTCGGGGAGCGGGGGAGACCCAGTACTTC. It is translated as CASSLRGRGAGETQYF.

This sequence joins TRBV2 and TRBJ2-1; TRBD2 matches 13 bases. CDR1 is SNHLY, CDR2 FYNNEI, per germline. CDR3 length equals 16 residues. V was clipped by 6 bases and J by 5 bases; unmatched bases: 7. CDR3 protein: CASSGTLAGGHNEQFF. In DNA, the CDR3 is TGTGCCAGCAGCGGTACACTAGCGGGAGGGCACAATGAGCAGTTCTTC.